Sequencing of this T cell receptor (beta chain) was carried out in a study of blood T cells in healthy people across ages. Study at large: Per two T cells, template switching captured roughly one barcoded beta molecule. Study-wide results and limits: Donor CMV infection status was unknown, possibly confounding age-related changes in expanded clonotypes. Aged donors had fewer naive CD4+ cells and lower diversity than long-lived donors.

A second PCR, run for 7 to 11 cycles, used a sample-barcoded 5' primer plus a J-beta primer mix. Each CDR3 protein is one row after TCRdb ran MiXCR on the 5' RACE reads. Here the sample spans 800,000 or so distinct CDR3 sequences, around 25% being singletons. Remarks on this clonotype: The antigen remains undetermined.

Germline V gene sequence: CDR1 LNHNV, CDR2 YYDKDF (reference sequence). The V and J ends lost 5 bases and 2 bases respectively, with 16 bases between them. This CDR3 spans 15 amino acids. Another study also made use of these data, one on T cells of mothers and their children. This second report adds: A slight, non-significant increase in overlap was found for related mother-child pairs relative to unrelated pairs.

Source material: blood. The V gene is TRBV15, the J gene TRBJ2-7, with D perhaps matching TRBD2 (6 bases). The clonotype comes from a boy between 10 and 17 years old in good health. The CDR3 region is CATSVFAEGPYEQYF. Written as DNA, the CDR3 is TGTGCCACCAGCGTCTTTGCGGAGGGGCCCTACGAGCAGTACTTC.